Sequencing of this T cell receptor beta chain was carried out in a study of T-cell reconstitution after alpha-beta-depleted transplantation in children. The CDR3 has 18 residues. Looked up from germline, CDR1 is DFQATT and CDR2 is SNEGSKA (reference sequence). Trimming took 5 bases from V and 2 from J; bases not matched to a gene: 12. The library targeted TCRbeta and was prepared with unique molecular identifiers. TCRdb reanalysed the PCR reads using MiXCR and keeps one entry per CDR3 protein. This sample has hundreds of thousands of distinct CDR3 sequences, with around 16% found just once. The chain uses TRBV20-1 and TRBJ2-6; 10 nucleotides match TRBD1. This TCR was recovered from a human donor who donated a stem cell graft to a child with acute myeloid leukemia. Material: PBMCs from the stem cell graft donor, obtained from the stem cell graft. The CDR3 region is CSAPVPWTGGTGANVLTF. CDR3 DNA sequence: TGCAGTGCTCCCGTCCCTTGGACAGGGGGGACTGGGGCCAACGTCCTGACTTTC.